Below, 17 T cell receptor beta chains from the same sample are listed, as sequenced in a study of post-analysis software for immune sequencing data. Study results and caveats: With TRBV5-6, TRBV5-1 and TRBV20-1 included, about five TRBV segments were more frequent in patients than in controls.

Carried by the TCR beta cDNA libraries were unique molecular identifiers. Each CDR3 protein gets one entry after TCRdb re-called the PCR reads with MiXCR. The repertoire includes hundreds of thousands of distinct CDR3 sequences, 59% of them detected once, and 11% sits in the top ten. For these receptors, no antigen is known. The sample was blood. These receptors all stem from a girl aged 2-10 years with multiple sclerosis.

The chain joins TRBV29-1 to TRBJ1-1, with 11 bases matching TRBD1. Germline assignment: CDR1 SQVTM and CDR2 ANQGSEA. V dropped 4 bases and J dropped 0; count of bases not matched to a gene: 7. The CDR3 is made up of 16 amino acids. CDR3 DNA sequence: TGCAGCGTTGTGGGACAGGGGGACCTCATGAACACTGAAGCTTTCTTT. This gives the protein CSVVGQGDLMNTEAFF.

The chain links TRBV4-2 to TRBJ2-3; 7 bases align to TRBD2. CDR1 and CDR2 (germline): LGHNA, YNFKEQ. The junction had 11 bases not matched to a gene; V was cut back by 5 bases and J by 0 bases. This CDR3 comprises 17 residues. The CDR3, as DNA: TGTGCCAGCAGCGCTAAAGGGATCGGGGGGAGCACAGATACGCAGTATTTT. It yields the protein CASSAKGIGGSTDTQYF.

V and J are TRBV7-2 and TRBJ2-3; D is possibly TRBD1 or TRBD2 (5 bases each). The CDR3 extends over 17 amino acids. Germline-derived CDR1 and CDR2 are SGHTA and FQGNSA. Trimming left V 5 bases short and J 6 bases short, with 24 bases between. CDR3 sequence: CASSSPPGAPVADTQYF. DNA of the CDR3: TGTGCCAGCAGCAGCCCCCCCGGGGCCCCGGTCGCGGATACGCAGTATTTT. Supplemented by reference TRBV7-2 and TRBJ2-3, the full variable domain reads GAGVSQSPSNKVTEKGKDVELRCDPISGHTALYWYRQSLGQGLEFLIYFQGNSAPDKSGLPSDRFSAERTGGSVSTLTIQRTQQEDSAVYLCASSSPPGAPVADTQYFGPGTRLTVL.

This clonotype was found a few times. The chain is built from TRBV5-6 and TRBJ2-7; no definite D call. V lost 6 bases to trimming and J lost 1 base, with 14 bases between them. CDR1 is SGHDT, CDR2 YYEEEE, per germline. This CDR3 has 14 residues. The CDR3 sequence: CASTFNGLSYEQYF. DNA of the CDR3: TGTGCCAGCACCTTTAACGGATTATCCTACGAGCAGTACTTC.

The genes are TRBV6-5 and TRBJ2-4; D tentatively fits TRBD1 or TRBD2 (6 bases each). The J call may be incorrect, as the DNA end agrees better with TRBJ2-7. The CDR3 contains 15 residues. From germline, CDR1 is MNHEY and CDR2 SVGAGI. The CDR3 DNA reads as TGTGCCAGCAGTTACGTGGTCGGGGGCGGGGACGAGCAGTACTTC. It codes for CASSYVVGGGDEQYF.

This clonotype has a handful of counts. The chain recombines TRBV4-1 with TRBJ2-5; 11 bases align to TRBD1. Trimming removed 0 bases from V and 11 bases from J; junction bases left unmatched: 14. The CDR3 has 17 amino acids. The V gene's germline CDR1 is MGHRA and CDR2 YSYEKL. CDR3 in amino acids: CASSQEELGQGAREQYF. The CDR3 DNA follows: TGCGCCAGCAGCCAAGAAGAGTTAGGACAGGGGGCACGGGAACAGTACTTC.

V is TRBV3-1 and J is TRBJ2-7, with TRBD1 matching 8 bases. J gave up 1 base and V 6 bases, and 5 bases lay outside the gene matches. Germline lookup yields CDR1 LGHDT and CDR2 YNNKEL (reference sequence). This CDR3 has 14 residues. The DNA of the CDR3 is TGTGCCAGCAGGCAGTGGACAGGGTCCTACGAGCAGTACTTC. Translating gives CASRQWTGSYEQYF.

This clonotype was observed a handful of times. The chain combines TRBV19 with TRBJ2-1, with D unresolved. From germline, CDR1 is LNHDA and CDR2 SQIVND (reference sequence). V was pared by 1 base and J by 4 bases, with 8 bases between. This CDR3 is 14 amino acids long. The CDR3 DNA reads TGTGCCAGTAGTATAGTGTCCGGTTACAATGAGCAGTTCTTC. This codes for CASSIVSGYNEQFF. Full variable domain (outside the CDR3, taken from reference TRBV19 and TRBJ2-1): DGGITQSPKYLFRKEGQNVTLSCEQNLNHDAMYWYRQDPGQGLRLIYYSQIVNDFQKGDIAEGYSVSREKKESFPLTVTSAQKNPTAFYLCASSIVSGYNEQFFGPGTRLTVL.

This clonotype was counted a few times. The rearrangement joins TRBV20-1 to TRBJ2-3; 7 bases are shared with TRBD2. CDR1 and CDR2 (germline): DFQATT, SNEGSKA (reference sequence). Losses at the gene ends were 0 bases for V and 4 bases for J; bases not matched to a gene: 7. There are 15 residues in the CDR3. CDR3 DNA sequence: TGCAGTGCTAGAGATAACGGGAGGAATGCAGATACGCAGTATTTT. This gives the protein CSARDNGRNADTQYF.

This clonotype has a handful of counts. The rearrangement links TRBV29-1 to TRBJ1-1; no clear D gene. The CDR3 extends over 10 amino acids. V was cut by 6 bases and J by 5 bases, with 7 bases left in between. CDR1 and CDR2 (germline): SQVTM, ANQGSEA. The CDR3 coding sequence is TGCAGCGTAGTCGGGACTGAAGCTTTCTTT. Amino acids: CSVVGTEAFF.

The chain is built from TRBV29-1 and TRBJ2-4; 8 positions agree with TRBD2. The DNA end is a closer match to TRBJ2-7, so the J assignment may be wrong. This CDR3 is built from 15 residues. From germline, CDR1 is SQVTM and CDR2 ANQGSEA. The CDR3, as DNA: TGCAGCGTCCTGCGGGGAGCGGGAGTATTCCACGAGCAGTACTTC. It codes for CSVLRGAGVFHEQYF.

This chain links TRBV5-4 with TRBJ2-6; 7 bases match TRBD1. Germline V gene lookup returns CDR1 SGHNT and CDR2 YYREEE (reference sequence). V shed 0 bases and J 4 bases; nucleotides not matched to a gene: 4. The CDR3 loop spans 16 amino acids. The CDR3 DNA reads as TGTGCCAGCAGCTTGGGACAGGGTGTCGGGGCCAACGTCCTGACTTTC. Protein product: CASSLGQGVGANVLTF.

The chain joins TRBV2 to TRBJ2-4; D gene ambiguous. The end of the DNA is better explained by TRBJ2-7, so the J call may be wrong. From germline, CDR1 is SNHLY and CDR2 FYNNEI. This CDR3 is built from 13 residues. CDR3 bases: TGTGCCAGCAGTGAAGCGCCCTATGACGAGCAGTACTTC. Amino acids: CASSEAPYDEQYF.

The chain couples TRBV27 to TRBJ1-5; D is unresolved. Trimming removed 6 bases from V and 4 bases from J, with 10 bases in between. From germline, CDR1 is MNHEY and CDR2 SMNVEV (reference sequence). The CDR3 is 13 amino acids. CDR3 DNA sequence: TGTGCCAGCAGCTGGCAGTTTAATCAGCCCCAGCATTTT. It yields the protein CASSWQFNQPQHF.

A few counts support this clonotype. The genes are TRBV29-1 and TRBJ1-2, with 7 bases aligning to TRBD1. The V segment lost 5 bases and the J segment 1 base; nucleotides outside the gene matches: 4. The CDR3 loop spans 13 amino acids. The V gene's germline CDR1 is SQVTM and CDR2 ANQGSEA. The CDR3 region has the DNA TGCAGCGTTACCGGGACAGATAACTATGGCTACACCTTC. It yields the protein CSVTGTDNYGYTF.

This chain connects TRBV12-3 or TRBV12-4 to TRBJ1-2; 8 bases are a match to TRBD1. The V segment lost 6 bases and the J segment 8 bases; nucleotides outside the gene matches: 2. This CDR3 has 11 amino acids. The CDR3, as DNA: TGTGCCAGCAGGACAGGGGACGGCTACACCTTC. This encodes CASRTGDGYTF.

V is TRBV7-2 and J is TRBJ2-1, with TRBD2 matching over 8 bases. Germline V gives CDR1 SGHTA, CDR2 FQGNSA. The CDR3 has 14 residues. V lost 2 bases and J lost 8; bases outside the gene matches: 5. The CDR3 loop is CASSLSGGVYEQFF. CDR3 DNA sequence: TGTGCCAGCAGCTTATCCGGGGGGGTTTATGAGCAGTTCTTC.